The TCR beta chain under discussion was sequenced for a study of blood T cell repertoires in COVID-19. Turning to the study itself: Acute and convalescent COVID-19 samples came from the United States, Italy and Spain. T cells, B-cell-depleted T cells, or PBMCs supplied cDNA or gDNA.

V trimming: 0 bases; J trimming: 0 bases; junction bases outside the gene matches: 5. Per germline, CDR1 MGHRA and CDR2 YSYEKL. CDR3 size: 17 residues. This clone was recorded only once. Source study methods: By means of reference gene primer amplification, nucleated cell counts were estimated. Sequencing used immunoSEQ multiplex PCR; TCRdb keeps in-frame clones, though not all of them. V and J calls and clone size follow that table, whereas D and trimming were derived from the DNA. The data contain 100,000 to 150,000 clones, more than 70% of them singletons. This sequence was found in a woman older than 75 with acute or convalescent COVID-19. The sample consisted of peripheral blood. The chain carries TRBV4-1 and TRBJ1-3; TRBD1 matches at 7 bases. The CDR3 loop is CASSQEGDSRSGNTIYF. The CDR3 DNA is TGCGCCAGCAGCCAAGAAGGGGACAGCCGCTCTGGAAACACCATATATTTT.